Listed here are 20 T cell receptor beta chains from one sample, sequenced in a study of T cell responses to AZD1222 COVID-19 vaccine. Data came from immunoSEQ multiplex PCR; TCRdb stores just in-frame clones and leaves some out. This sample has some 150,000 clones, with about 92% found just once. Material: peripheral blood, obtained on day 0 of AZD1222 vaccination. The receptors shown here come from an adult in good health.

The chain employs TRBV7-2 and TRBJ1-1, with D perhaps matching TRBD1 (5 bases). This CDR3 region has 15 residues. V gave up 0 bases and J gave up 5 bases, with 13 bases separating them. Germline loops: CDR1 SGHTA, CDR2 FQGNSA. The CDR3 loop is CASSLAGGVLTEAFF. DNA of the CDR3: TGTGCCAGCAGCTTAGCCGGGGGGGTTTTAACTGAAGCTTTCTTT. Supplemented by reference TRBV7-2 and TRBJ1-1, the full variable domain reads GAGVSQSPSNKVTEKGKDVELRCDPISGHTALYWYRQSLGQGLEFLIYFQGNSAPDKSGLPSDRFSAERTGGSVSTLTIQRTQQEDSAVYLCASSLAGGVLTEAFFGQGTRLTVV.

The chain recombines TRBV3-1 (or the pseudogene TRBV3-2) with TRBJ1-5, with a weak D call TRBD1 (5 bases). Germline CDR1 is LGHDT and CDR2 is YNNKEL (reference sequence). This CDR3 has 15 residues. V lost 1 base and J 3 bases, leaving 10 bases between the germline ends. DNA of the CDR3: TGTGCCAGCAGCCAAGGTGGGGCTACCAATCAGCCCCAGCATTTT. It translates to CASSQGGATNQPQHF.

The CDR3 spells CASSWDRSIGNTIYF. The CDR3 DNA reads as TGTGCCAGCTCATGGGACAGGTCGATCGGAAACACCATATATTTT. The chain combines TRBV18 with TRBJ1-3; 8 positions agree with TRBD1. Germline V lookup: CDR1 KGHSH, CDR2 LQKENI. The CDR3 is made up of 15 amino acids. V trimming: 5 bases; J trimming: 4 bases; junction bases outside the gene matches: 7. Supplemented by reference TRBV18 and TRBJ1-3, the full variable domain reads NAGVMQNPRHLVRRRGQEARLRCSPMKGHSHVYWYRQLPEEGLKFMVYLQKENIIDESGMPKERFSAEFPKEGPSILRIQQVVRGDSAAYFCASSWDRSIGNTIYFGEGSWLTVV.

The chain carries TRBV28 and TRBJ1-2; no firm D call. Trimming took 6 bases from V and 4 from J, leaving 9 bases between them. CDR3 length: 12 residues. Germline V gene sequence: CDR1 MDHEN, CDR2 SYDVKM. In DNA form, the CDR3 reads TGTGCCAGCAGCGGAACATTCTATGGCTACACCTTC. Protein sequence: CASSGTFYGYTF.

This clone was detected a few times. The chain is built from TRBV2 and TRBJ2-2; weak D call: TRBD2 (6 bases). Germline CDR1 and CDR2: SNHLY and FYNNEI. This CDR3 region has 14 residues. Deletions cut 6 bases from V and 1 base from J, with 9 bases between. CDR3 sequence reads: CASRGLVNTGELFF. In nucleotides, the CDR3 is TGTGCCAGCAGGGGACTTGTGAACACCGGGGAGCTGTTTTTT.

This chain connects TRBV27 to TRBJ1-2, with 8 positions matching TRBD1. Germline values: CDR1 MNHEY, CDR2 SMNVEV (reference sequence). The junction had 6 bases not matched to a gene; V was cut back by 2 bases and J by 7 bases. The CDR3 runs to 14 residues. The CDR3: CASSLVGTGTGYTF. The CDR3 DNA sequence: TGTGCCAGCAGTTTAGTGGGGACAGGTACTGGCTACACCTTC.

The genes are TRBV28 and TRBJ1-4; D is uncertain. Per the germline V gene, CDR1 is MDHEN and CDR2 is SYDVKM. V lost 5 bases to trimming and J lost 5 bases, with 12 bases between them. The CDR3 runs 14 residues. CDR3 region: CASSTQPLNEKLFF. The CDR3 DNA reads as TGTGCCAGCAGTACACAGCCATTAAATGAAAAACTGTTTTTT.

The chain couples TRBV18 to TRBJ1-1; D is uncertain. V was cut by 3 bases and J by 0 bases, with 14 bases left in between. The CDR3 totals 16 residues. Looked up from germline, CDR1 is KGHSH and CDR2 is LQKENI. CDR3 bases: TGTGCCAGCTCACCCCGAGGAGTGGGTATGAACACTGAAGCTTTCTTT. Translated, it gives CASSPRGVGMNTEAFF.

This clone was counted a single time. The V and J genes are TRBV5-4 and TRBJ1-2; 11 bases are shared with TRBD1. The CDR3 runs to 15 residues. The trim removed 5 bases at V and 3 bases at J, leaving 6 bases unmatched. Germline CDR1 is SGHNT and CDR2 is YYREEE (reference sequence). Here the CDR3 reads CASREDRGRYYGYTF. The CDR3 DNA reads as TGTGCCAGCAGGGAGGACAGGGGGCGTTACTATGGCTACACCTTC.

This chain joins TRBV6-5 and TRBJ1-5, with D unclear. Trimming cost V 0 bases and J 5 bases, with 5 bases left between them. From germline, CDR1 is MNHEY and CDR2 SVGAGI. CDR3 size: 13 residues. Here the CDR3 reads CASSYSAYQPQHF. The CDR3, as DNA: TGTGCCAGCAGTTACTCCGCCTATCAGCCCCAGCATTTT.

The CDR3 DNA sequence: TGTGCCAGCAGCCAAGGCGACGGGCTCGATGTTTACGAGCAGTACTTC. Translation: CASSQGDGLDVYEQYF. The chain combines TRBV14 with TRBJ2-7; no definite D call. The CDR3 totals 16 residues. Germline CDR1 is SGHDN and CDR2 is FVKESK. The V gene lost 1 base and the J gene lost 4 bases, with 17 bases spanning the gap.

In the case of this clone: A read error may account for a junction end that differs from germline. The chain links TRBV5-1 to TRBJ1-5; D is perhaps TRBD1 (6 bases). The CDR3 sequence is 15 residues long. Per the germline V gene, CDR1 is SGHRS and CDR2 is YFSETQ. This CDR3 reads CARSDSGGAHQPQHF. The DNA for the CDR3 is TGCGCCCGCAGCGATTCGGGGGGGGCCCATCAGCCCCAGCATTTT.

Here the CDR3 reads CASRAPGTVKGYTF. The CDR3 nucleotides read TGTGCCAGCAGGGCTCCCGGGACAGTTAAGGGCTACACCTTC. The J gene is TRBJ1-2, the V gene TRBV11-2, with TRBD1 matching over 7 bases. The CDR3 loop spans 14 amino acids. The V gene end was trimmed by 6 bases and the J gene end by 8 bases; junction bases not matched to a gene: 12. CDR1 is SGHAT and CDR2 is FQNNGV in the germline V gene.

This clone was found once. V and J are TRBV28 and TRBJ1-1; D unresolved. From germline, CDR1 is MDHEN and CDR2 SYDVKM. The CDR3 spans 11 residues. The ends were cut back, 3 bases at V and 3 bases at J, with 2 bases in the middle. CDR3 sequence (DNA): TGTGCCAGCAGTTTTTACACTGAAGCTTTCTTT. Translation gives CASSFYTEAFF.

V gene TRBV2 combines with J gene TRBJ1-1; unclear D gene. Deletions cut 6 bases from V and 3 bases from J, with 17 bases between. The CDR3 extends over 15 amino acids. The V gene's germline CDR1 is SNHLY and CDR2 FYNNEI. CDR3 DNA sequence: TGTGCCAGCAGCGCAGAAATCGCCATGTACACTGAAGCTTTCTTT. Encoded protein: CASSAEIAMYTEAFF.

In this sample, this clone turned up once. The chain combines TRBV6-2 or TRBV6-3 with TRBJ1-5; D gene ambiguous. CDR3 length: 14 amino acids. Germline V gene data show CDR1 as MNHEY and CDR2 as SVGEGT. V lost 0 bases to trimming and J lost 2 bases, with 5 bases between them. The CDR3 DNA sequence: TGTGCCAGCAGTTACTCGGTCCGCAATCAGCCCCAGCATTTT. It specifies CASSYSVRNQPQHF.

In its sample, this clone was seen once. This chain's CDR3 is CASSVDLANTGELFF. CDR3 DNA: TGTGCCAGCAGCGTAGATCTCGCGAACACCGGGGAGCTGTTTTTT. V usage is TRBV9 and J usage is TRBJ2-2; D unresolved. Trimming shortened V by 0 bases and J by 0 bases, and 6 bases separated the two germline ends. The germline V gene encodes CDR1 SGDLS and CDR2 YYNGEE. This CDR3 is built from 15 residues.

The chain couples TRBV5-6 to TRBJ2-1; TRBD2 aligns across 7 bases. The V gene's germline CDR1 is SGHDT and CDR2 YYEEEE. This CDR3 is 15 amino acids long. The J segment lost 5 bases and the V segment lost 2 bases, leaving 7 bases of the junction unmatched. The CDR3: CASSFAAGSHNEQFF. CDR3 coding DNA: TGTGCCAGCAGCTTTGCAGCGGGGTCTCACAATGAGCAGTTCTTC.

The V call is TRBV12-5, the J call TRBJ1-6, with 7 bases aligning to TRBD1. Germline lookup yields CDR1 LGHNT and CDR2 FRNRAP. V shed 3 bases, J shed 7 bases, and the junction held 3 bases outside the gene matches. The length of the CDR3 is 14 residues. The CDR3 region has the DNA TGTGCTAGTGGTTTTCCGGGACAGAATTCACCCCTCCACTTT. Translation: CASGFPGQNSPLHF.

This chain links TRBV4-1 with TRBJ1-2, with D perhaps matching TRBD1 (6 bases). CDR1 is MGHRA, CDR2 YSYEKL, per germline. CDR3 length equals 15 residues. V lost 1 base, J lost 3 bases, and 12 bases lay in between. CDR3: CASSQGAGADYGYTF. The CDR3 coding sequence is TGCGCCAGCAGCCAAGGGGCAGGGGCGGACTATGGCTACACCTTC.